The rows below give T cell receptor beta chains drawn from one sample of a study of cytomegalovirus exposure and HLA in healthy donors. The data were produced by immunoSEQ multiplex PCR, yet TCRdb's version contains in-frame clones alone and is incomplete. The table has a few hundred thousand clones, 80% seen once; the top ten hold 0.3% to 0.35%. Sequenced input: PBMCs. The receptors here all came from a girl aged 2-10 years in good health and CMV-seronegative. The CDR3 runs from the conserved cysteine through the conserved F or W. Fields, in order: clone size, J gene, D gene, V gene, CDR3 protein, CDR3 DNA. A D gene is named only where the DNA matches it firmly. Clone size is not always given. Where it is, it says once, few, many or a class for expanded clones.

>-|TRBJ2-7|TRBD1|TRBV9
CASSTERGDRGGEQYF
TGTGCCAGCAGCACCGAAAGGGGGGACAGGGGAGGCGAGCAGTACTTC
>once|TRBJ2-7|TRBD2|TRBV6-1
CASSGPLAATYEQYF
TGTGCCAGCAGTGGCCCTCTAGCGGCAACCTACGAGCAGTACTTC
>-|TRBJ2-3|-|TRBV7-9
CASSLGDTRTDTQYF
TGTGCCAGCAGCTTAGGAGACACACGCACAGATACGCAGTATTTT
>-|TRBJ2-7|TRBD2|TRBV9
CASSVGLAEGSYEQYF
TGTGCCAGCAGCGTAGGACTAGCGGAGGGCTCCTACGAGCAGTACTTC
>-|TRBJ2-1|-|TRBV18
CASSPRRKRYNEQFF
TGTGCCAGCTCACCAAGGAGGAAAAGATACAATGAGCAGTTCTTC
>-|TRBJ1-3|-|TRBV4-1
CASSQQGHSSGNTIYF
TGCGCCAGCAGCCAACAGGGACACAGCTCTGGAAACACCATATATTTT
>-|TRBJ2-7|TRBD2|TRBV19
CASSMKLADPYEQYF
TGTGCCAGTAGTATGAAACTAGCGGATCCCTACGAGCAGTACTTC
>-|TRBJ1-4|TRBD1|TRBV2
CASRGTGDGLFF
TGTGCCAGCAGGGGGACAGGGGACGGACTGTTTTTT
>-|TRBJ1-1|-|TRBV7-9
CASSFKGMAFF
TGTGCCAGCAGCTTCAAGGGGATGGCTTTCTTT
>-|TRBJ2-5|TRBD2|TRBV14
CASSPWTSGKLQETQYF
TGTGCCAGCAGCCCCTGGACTAGCGGGAAGCTCCAAGAGACCCAGTACTTC
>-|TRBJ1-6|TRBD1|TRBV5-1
CASSLGTGFGSPLHF
TGCGCCAGCAGCTTGGGGACAGGGTTTGGTTCACCCCTCCACTTT
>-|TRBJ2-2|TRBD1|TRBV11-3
CASSLGQGSGELFF
TGTGCCAGCAGCTTAGGACAGGGATCCGGGGAGCTGTTTTTT
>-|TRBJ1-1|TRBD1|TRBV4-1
CASSPGQNIEAFF
TGCGCCAGCAGCCCGGGACAGAACATTGAAGCTTTCTTT
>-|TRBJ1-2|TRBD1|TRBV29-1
CSVSGQGWDGYTF
TGCAGCGTCTCGGGACAGGGATGGGATGGCTACACCTTC